This TCR beta chain was identified during a study of identical twins. Whole-study results and caveats: Researchers reported excess low generation probability among twin-shared out-of-frame alpha sequences. Conclusions leaned on cross-sectional statistical analysis and did not track the same donors over time. Fewer insertions characterized abundant cord blood beta clonotypes, whereas memory repertoires showed none.

The table lists this clonotype with a few counts. Antigen unknown. A universal primer site arose from template switching, and cDNA bore unique molecular identifiers. TCRdb itself ran the 5' RACE reads through MiXCR, one entry per CDR3 protein. The sample shows approximately 1.8 million distinct CDR3 sequences, about 30% of them seen only once. The V gene lost 0 bases and the J gene lost 0 bases, with 12 bases spanning the gap. CDR3 length: 17 residues. Germline CDR1 reads LNHNV; CDR2 reads YYDKDF (reference sequence). The chain joins TRBV15 to TRBJ2-4, with D perhaps TRBD1 (6 bases). The origin of this receptor is a newborn girl in good health. The sequencing sample was made of cord blood. As DNA, the CDR3 is TGTGCCACCAGCAGAGATGGGGGCTCTCTAGCCAAAAACATTCAGTACTTC. Residues: CATSRDGGSLAKNIQYF. Full variable domain (rest looked up from reference TRBV15 and TRBJ2-4): DAMVIQNPRYQVTQFGKPVTLSCSQTLNHNVMYWYQQKSSQAPKLLFHYYDKDFNNEADTPDNFQSRRPNTSFCFLDIRSPGLGDTAMYLCATSRDGGSLAKNIQYFGAGTRLSVL.